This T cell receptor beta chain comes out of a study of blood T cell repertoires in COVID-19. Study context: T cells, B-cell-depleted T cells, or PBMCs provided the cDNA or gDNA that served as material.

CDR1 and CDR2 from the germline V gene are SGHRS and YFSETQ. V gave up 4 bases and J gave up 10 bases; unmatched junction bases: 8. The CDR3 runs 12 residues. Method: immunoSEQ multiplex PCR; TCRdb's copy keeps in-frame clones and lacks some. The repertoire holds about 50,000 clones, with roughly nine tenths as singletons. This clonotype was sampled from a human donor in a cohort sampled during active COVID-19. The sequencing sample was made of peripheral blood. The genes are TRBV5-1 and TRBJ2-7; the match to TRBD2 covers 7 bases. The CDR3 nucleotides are TGCGCCAGCAGCAGGGCGGGAGATCCCCAGTACTTC. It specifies CASSRAGDPQYF.